The 10 T cell receptor beta chains in this list originate from one sample, sequenced in a study of blood T cell repertoires in COVID-19 (dated by TCRdb to 2018 to 2021). To prepare the library, the immunoSEQ multiplex PCR assay was applied. In its TCRdb copy, this immuneACCESS table keeps in-frame sequences only and misses some clones. Where compared with another copy, unresolved V genes explain less than half of these, and the others have no known cause. The sample records about 210,000 clones, 90% to 95% of which are singletons. Approximately 1.2% of the sample lies in the top ten. The sample consisted of peripheral blood. Source of these receptors: a man younger than 45 with acute or convalescent COVID-19.

The genes are TRBV19 and TRBJ2-7; 9 bases match TRBD1. The ends lost 5 bases at V and 2 bases at J; junction bases unmatched: 10. Germline CDR1 and CDR2: LNHDA and SQIVND (reference sequence). The CDR3 spans 16 residues. CDR3 sequence (DNA): TGTGCCAGTAGTTCCAACAGGGGGCTAAGAACCTACGAGCAGTACTTC. As protein: CASSSNRGLRTYEQYF.

The chain is built from TRBV5-1 and TRBJ1-4; D gene unclear. V was shortened by 0 bases and J by 8 bases, with 11 bases between the two germline ends. The CDR3 consists of 14 residues. Looked up from germline, CDR1 is SGHRS and CDR2 is YFSETQ. The CDR3 coding sequence is TGCGCCAGCAGCTTGGCCGTAGGAGACGAAAAACTGTTTTTT. This translates into CASSLAVGDEKLFF.

The chain couples TRBV6-6 to TRBJ2-7; D is perhaps TRBD2 (5 bases). The CDR3 length is 14 residues. Germline V gene data show CDR1 as MNHNY and CDR2 as SVGAGI (reference sequence). V was trimmed by 0 bases and J by 6 bases, leaving 12 bases between them. Written as DNA, the CDR3 is TGTGCCAGCAGTTACTCGACTACTAGTGGCGAGCAGTACTTC. As protein: CASSYSTTSGEQYF.

The chain recombines TRBV6-5 with TRBJ1-3, with D perhaps TRBD1 (6 bases). In germline, CDR1 is MNHEY, CDR2 SVGAGI. CDR3 length equals 15 residues. V lost 5 bases, J lost 0 bases, and 11 bases lay in between. DNA of the CDR3: TGTGCCAGCAGTCACGACAGGTTCTCTGGAAACACCATATATTTT. Its translation: CASSHDRFSGNTIYF.

As to this clone: Germline and junction disagree at one end, which may indicate a read error. The chain uses TRBV5-1 and TRBJ2-1; D is possibly TRBD1 (6 bases). Germline V gene data show CDR1 as SGHRS and CDR2 as YFSETQ. CDR3 length: 14 amino acids. CDR3 in amino acids: CASSLGVRGNEQFF. The CDR3 bases are TGCGCCAGCAGTTTGGGTGTCAGGGGCAATGAGCAGTTCTTC.

The chain recombines TRBV28 with TRBJ1-5; D gene uncertain. The germline CDR1 and CDR2 sequences are MDHEN and SYDVKM. V lost 7 bases and J lost 2, with 15 bases in between. The CDR3 spans 15 residues. CDR3 in amino acids: CASKAGYWGNQPQHF. In nucleotides, the CDR3 is TGTGCCAGCAAAGCAGGATATTGGGGCAATCAGCCCCAGCATTTT.

The chain links TRBV12-3 or TRBV12-4 to TRBJ2-1, with TRBD1 identical over 7 bases. This CDR3 region has 12 residues. Trimming cost V 4 bases and J 15 bases; bases outside gene matches: 9. The CDR3 sequence is CASSWGQTMRFF. As DNA, the CDR3 is TGTGCCAGCAGTTGGGGACAGACCATGCGGTTCTTC.

The rearrangement uses TRBV28 and TRBJ2-7; the D gene is possibly TRBD1 (5 bases). Germline CDR1 and CDR2: MDHEN and SYDVKM. This CDR3 has 12 residues. The V end was cut by 4 bases, the J end by 4 bases, with 8 bases between. CDR3 region: CASSSPGYEQYF. The CDR3 DNA reads as TGTGCCAGCAGTTCTCCAGGGTACGAGCAGTACTTC.

The chain uses TRBV6-5 and TRBJ1-6; 8 bases align to TRBD1. The trim removed 6 bases at V and 6 bases at J, leaving 7 bases unmatched. From germline, CDR1 is MNHEY and CDR2 SVGAGI. The CDR3 totals 15 residues. In DNA, the CDR3 is TGTGCCAGCAGCCGCAGGGGGCGCGTTAATTCACCCCTCCACTTT. Protein: CASSRRGRVNSPLHF.

The genes are TRBV30 and TRBJ2-7; D not certain. The V gene lost 4 bases and the J gene lost 3 bases, with 16 bases spanning the gap. The CDR3 is made up of 14 amino acids. The germline gives CDR1 GTSNPN, CDR2 SVGIG (reference sequence). In nucleotides, the CDR3 is TGTGCCTGGAACCCCGGAGCGTCGGGCTACGAGCAGTACTTC. Translated: CAWNPGASGYEQYF.